These T cell receptor beta chains were read from a single sample in a study of T-cell reconstitution after alpha-beta-depleted transplantation in children. TCRdb re-called the PCR reads with MiXCR, one entry per CDR3 protein. The sample has about 500,000 distinct CDR3 sequences, 32% seen once. The specimen comprised PBMCs from the stem cell graft donor, sampled from the stem cell graft. The receptor set was obtained from a human donor who donated a stem cell graft to a child with aplastic anemia. Each CDR3 is given with its conserved first and last residue. D genes are given only for firm matches. Expanded clones are given a class, and other clones once, few, many or no size at all.

d_call,clone_size,v_call,j_call,cdr3_aa,cdr3_nt
TRBD2,.,TRBV10-3,TRBJ2-3,CAISQTSGGPDTQYF,TGTGCCATCAGCCAGACTAGCGGGGGACCAGATACGCAGTATTTT
.,.,TRBV12-3/TRBV12-4,TRBJ2-1,CASSLRAQMQFF,TGTGCCAGCAGCCTCCGGGCGCAGATGCAGTTCTTC
.,few,TRBV6-6,TRBJ2-1,CASSYGQVQFF,TGTGCCAGCAGTTACGGGCAGGTGCAGTTCTTC
.,.,TRBV20-1,TRBJ1-1,CSAEPVFEAFF,TGCAGTGCAGAGCCCGTATTCGAAGCTTTCTTT
.,few,TRBV25-1,TRBJ1-4,CASSALEKLFF,TGTGCCAGCAGTGCATTAGAAAAACTGTTTTTT
TRBD1,.,TRBV7-3,TRBJ2-2,CASSHRTGRNTGELFF,TGTGCCAGCAGCCACCGGACAGGAAGGAACACCGGGGAGCTGTTTTTT
.,few,TRBV6-1,TRBJ1-5,CASSRDGDSNQPQHF,TGTGCCAGCAGCCGGGACGGGGATAGCAATCAGCCCCAGCATTTT
TRBD2,.,TRBV6-1,TRBJ2-2,CASSSERGGGTGELFF,TGTGCCAGCAGTAGCGAACGGGGGGGAGGCACCGGGGAGCTGTTTTTT
.,once,TRBV7-9,TRBJ1-2,CASDMGTVVNYGYTF,TGTGCCAGCGATATGGGAACGGTCGTTAACTATGGCTACACCTTC
.,.,TRBV5-1,TRBJ2-2,CASSPAGLAGELFF,TGCGCCAGCAGCCCCGCGGGGTTGGCCGGGGAGCTGTTTTTT
.,many,TRBV12-3/TRBV12-4,TRBJ2-3,CASSLLLTDTQYF,TGTGCCAGCAGTTTATTACTTACAGATACGCAGTATTTT
.,.,TRBV6-5,TRBJ2-1,CASSRPRSGFTSYNEQFF,TGTGCCAGCAGCCGGCCTCGGAGCGGGTTTACCTCCTACAATGAGCAGTTCTTC
TRBD1,few,TRBV7-2,TRBJ2-1,CASSLGQGASVEQFF,TGTGCCAGCAGCCTTGGACAGGGGGCGTCGGTTGAGCAGTTCTTC
TRBD1,.,TRBV20-1,TRBJ2-2,CSARDRGPTGELFF,TGCAGTGCCCGGGACAGGGGGCCAACCGGGGAGCTGTTTTTT
.,.,TRBV15,TRBJ2-7,CATSRPITGEQYF,TGTGCCACCAGCAGACCCATTACGGGGGAGCAGTACTTC
.,.,TRBV11-2,TRBJ2-5,CASSLDLPRGTQYF,TGTGCCAGCAGCTTAGATCTCCCGCGGGGGACCCAGTACTTC
.,.,TRBV12-2,TRBJ1-2,CASRLATRTGSYGYTF,TGTGCAAGTCGCTTAGCGACCCGTACAGGATCGTATGGCTACACCTTC
.,.,TRBV4-3,TRBJ1-1,CASSQDSGGWGTEAFF,TGCGCCAGCAGCCAAGATTCCGGGGGATGGGGGACTGAAGCTTTCTTT
TRBD2,.,TRBV7-2,TRBJ2-5,CASSSLTSAVIETQYF,TGTGCCAGCAGCTCGTTGACTAGCGCCGTTATAGAGACCCAGTACTTC
TRBD2,few,TRBV5-6,TRBJ2-3,CASSLGLAGYTDTQYF,TGTGCCAGCAGCTTGGGCCTAGCGGGTTACACAGATACGCAGTATTTT
.,few,TRBV7-6,TRBJ1-3,CASSLSGRDKDTIYF,TGTGCCAGCAGCTTGTCGGGGAGGGATAAAGACACCATATATTTT
TRBD1,once,TRBV28,TRBJ1-2,CASTSTDRVAYGYTF,TGTGCCAGCACCTCGACCGACAGGGTGGCCTATGGCTACACCTTC
.,.,TRBV6-4,TRBJ2-3,CASSDLASSDTQYF,TGTGCCAGCAGTGACTTAGCTAGCTCAGATACGCAGTATTTT
TRBD2,.,TRBV9,TRBJ2-1,CASSEGQGGTSGNNEQFF,TGTGCCAGCAGCGAGGGGCAGGGGGGGACTAGCGGAAACAATGAGCAGTTCTTC
.,.,TRBV27,TRBJ2-1,CASSRPSGNNRRNEQFF,TGTGCCAGCAGCCGCCCATCCGGGAATAATAGACGGAATGAGCAGTTCTTC
.,.,TRBV7-3,TRBJ2-2,CASSTGPHGELFF,TGTGCCAGCAGCACGGGCCCCCACGGGGAGCTGTTTTTT
.,.,TRBV20-1,TRBJ2-1,CSAREGWGDEQFF,TGCAGTGCTAGAGAAGGGTGGGGGGACGAGCAGTTCTTC
TRBD1,.,TRBV13,TRBJ1-6,CASSWGQGASPLHF,TGTGCCAGCAGCTGGGGACAGGGGGCCTCACCCCTCCACTTT
TRBD2,few,TRBV7-2,TRBJ2-1,CASSLGSGSHDEQFF,TGTGCCAGCAGCTTAGGTAGCGGGAGCCACGATGAGCAGTTCTTC
.,few,TRBV5-1,TRBJ2-1,CASSPRGREDHNEQFF,TGCGCCAGCAGCCCTAGGGGGCGGGAGGACCACAATGAGCAGTTCTTC
TRBD1,.,TRBV18,TRBJ2-4,CASSPSMDRGKNIQYF,TGTGCCAGCTCACCTTCGATGGACAGGGGCAAAAACATTCAGTACTTC
.,.,TRBV29-1,TRBJ2-1,CSVDPGVGVNEQFF,TGCAGCGTTGACCCGGGAGTGGGGGTCAATGAGCAGTTCTTC
TRBD1,few,TRBV6-1,TRBJ1-2,CASRSTGGNYGYTF,TGTGCCAGCAGGTCGACAGGGGGAAACTATGGCTACACCTTC
.,.,TRBV7-9,TRBJ1-1,CASSPPGRGNTEAFF,TGTGCCAGCAGCCCCCCGGGCAGGGGGAACACTGAAGCTTTCTTT
.,.,TRBV11-1,TRBJ1-5,CASSFTLGASQGGNQPQHF,TGTGCCAGCAGCTTTACTTTGGGAGCATCCCAGGGAGGCAATCAGCCCCAGCATTTT
.,.,TRBV10-3,TRBJ2-7,CAISPGPGVSYEQYF,TGTGCCATCAGTCCCGGGCCAGGGGTTTCGTACGAGCAGTACTTC
TRBD1,.,TRBV9,TRBJ1-2,CASSVGVRGHGYTF,TGTGCCAGCAGCGTAGGGGTCAGGGGGCATGGCTACACCTTC
.,.,TRBV24-1,TRBJ1-2,CATSDAGTAYGYTF,TGTGCCACCAGTGATGCCGGGACGGCCTATGGCTACACCTTC
.,.,TRBV5-1,TRBJ2-1,CASSLADTSSYNEQFF,TGCGCCAGCAGCTTGGCCGACACGAGCTCCTACAATGAGCAGTTCTTC
TRBD1,.,TRBV6-5,TRBJ1-3,CASSYSGQGAGGNTIYF,TGTGCCAGCAGTTACTCAGGACAGGGGGCAGGCGGAAACACCATATATTTT
TRBD1,.,TRBV5-1,TRBJ2-1,CASIGQGHNEQFF,TGCGCCAGCATTGGACAGGGCCACAATGAGCAGTTCTTC
TRBD1,.,TRBV25-1,TRBJ1-4,CASKVQQGRSEKLFF,TGTGCCAGCAAGGTCCAACAGGGGCGGAGTGAAAAACTGTTTTTT
TRBD2,.,TRBV30,TRBJ2-1,CAWSKGVTSGFYNEQFF,TGTGCCTGGAGCAAGGGTGTGACTAGCGGATTTTACAATGAGCAGTTCTTC
TRBD1,.,TRBV12-3/TRBV12-4,TRBJ1-5,CASSVTGTNQPQHF,TGTGCCAGCAGTGTGACAGGGACGAATCAGCCCCAGCATTTT
.,.,TRBV27,TRBJ2-1,CASTRLNEQFF,TGTGCCAGCACACGACTTAATGAGCAGTTCTTC